The TCR beta chain described here comes from a study of blood T cell repertoires in COVID-19 (dated by TCRdb to the early 2020s). Looking at the study overall: The collaborator samples originated in the United States, Italy and Spain and spanned the acute and convalescent phases of COVID-19. The samples were drawn from two sources: the first 160 participants of the ongoing ImmuneRACE study, and some 1,300 subjects contributed by 6 global collaborators. Where available, HLA class I and class II types were taken from metadata supplied by the sample provider and were not determined by assay-based typing. The repertoires were released in a freely available public database meant as a resource for research on the immune response to SARS-CoV-2. The material from the prospective study consisted of cDNA or gDNA derived from T cells, B-cell-depleted T cells, or PBMCs. A de-identified subject ID, COVID-19 status, age in years and sex were almost always included in the sample metadata. The dataset comprised deeply sampled blood TCRbeta repertoires from subjects exposed to, actively infected with, or recovered from COVID-19.

Germline trimming: 2 bases from V, 1 base from J; junction bases outside gene matches: 7. Looking up the germline V gene yields CDR1 MNHNS and CDR2 SASEGT. Reading from cysteine to phenylalanine, the CDR3 counts 17 amino acids. Only the CDR3 region is kept as DNA, spanning 51 bases read in frame from base 1. TCRbeta CDR3 regions were amplified from genomic DNA by means of the immunoSEQ Assay, a bias-controlled multiplex PCR. Under the source paper's analysis protocol: The number of nucleated cells in each sample was estimated by amplification of reference gene primers within the assay. To quantify the absolute abundance of each unique TCRbeta CDR3 rearrangement, sequence reads were collapsed and filtered. Productive Simpson clonality was computed per sample as the square root of Simpson's diversity index over productive rearrangements. TCRdb obtained this table from immuneACCESS and retained in-frame rearrangements with V and J assigned. These tables miss some clones; where compared with another copy, unresolved V genes account for less than half of the shortfall, and the remainder is unexplained. Clonal size and the V and J genes are those of that table, whereas D and trimming came from the DNA. The sample profile shows roughly 330,000 clones; roughly 88% of them were found once. The ten most abundant clones make up about 1.7% of the sample.

Findings and caveats that apply to the study as a whole: Clinical and demographic metadata were provided uncurated, with the amount varying by source and participant.

As for this clone: This receptor's antigen is unknown. No qualities accompany the bases; no much larger clone lies one base away.

Each collaborating institution followed its own protocols to collect whole blood in K2EDTA tubes. For TCRbeta analysis, collaborator samples were shipped as frozen whole blood, as isolated PBMCs, or as DNA extracted from either sample type. The specimen sequenced was peripheral blood. The TCR originated in a woman aged 45-59 years with acute or convalescent COVID-19. The chain joins TRBV6-1 to TRBJ2-2; 7 nucleotides in the junction match TRBD1. In nucleotide form, the sequence is TGTGCCAGCAGTGAACTTTGGACAGGCTTGAACACCGGGGAGCTGTTTTTT. The translation is CASSELWTGLNTGELFF.